The 9 T cell receptor beta chains below all came from one sample that was sequenced in a study of T cell responses to AZD1222 COVID-19 vaccine. Clones were sequenced by immunoSEQ multiplex PCR, and TCRdb holds only the in-frame ones, with some missing. The table includes about 150,000 clones, 90% detected once. Sequences were derived from peripheral blood, sampled 28 days after the second AZD1222 dose. These receptors came from an adult who received the AZD1222 COVID-19 vaccine.

The V gene is TRBV2, the J gene TRBJ2-6, with a tentative D call TRBD1 (5 bases). Germline V lookup: CDR1 SNHLY, CDR2 FYNNEI. This CDR3 is built from 16 residues. With 5 bases removed from V and 0 bases from J, the gap between germline ends came to 11 bases. CDR3 loop: CASSYDRPSGANVLTF. The CDR3 DNA is TGTGCCAGCAGTTACGACAGACCCTCTGGGGCCAACGTCCTGACTTTC. The entire variable domain, with the rest obtained from reference TRBV2 and TRBJ2-6, is as follows: EPEVTQTPSHQVTQMGQEVILRCVPISNHLYFYWYRQILGQKVEFLVSFYNNEISEKSEIFDDQFSVERPDGSNFTLKIRSTKLEDSAMYFCASSYDRPSGANVLTFGAGSRLTVL.

This chain connects TRBV14 to TRBJ1-2; TRBD1 agrees at 7 bases. With V trimmed by 4 bases and J by 6 bases, 8 bases remained unmatched. This CDR3 has 14 amino acids. Germline values: CDR1 SGHDN, CDR2 FVKESK. The CDR3 here is CASSRRQGLDGYTF. CDR3 in DNA: TGTGCCAGCAGCCGCCGACAGGGTCTGGATGGCTACACCTTC. Based on the CDR3 plus reference TRBV14 and TRBJ1-2, the full variable domain is EAGVTQFPSHSVIEKGQTVTLRCDPISGHDNLYWYRRVMGKEIKFLLHFVKESKQDESGMPNNRFLAERTGGTYSTLKVQPAELEDSGVYFCASSRRQGLDGYTFGSGTRLTVV.

This clone has just a few counts. This chain uses TRBV28 with TRBJ1-5; 7 positions agree with TRBD1. V lost 5 bases and J lost 6; bases outside the gene matches: 10. This CDR3 spans 15 amino acids. Germline CDR1 reads MDHEN; CDR2 reads SYDVKM. For the CDR3, the DNA is TGTGCCAGCAGTCCCCGAGGGCAGGGGGTTCAGCCCCAGCATTTT. Protein sequence: CASSPRGQGVQPQHF.

The CDR3 spells CASSLERGLVTDTQYF. The CDR3 DNA follows: TGTGCCAGCAGCTTGGAGCGGGGGCTTGTCACAGATACGCAGTATTTT. The chain recombines TRBV5-4 with TRBJ2-3; 8 bases line up with TRBD2. Trimming at V came to 0 bases and at J to 2 bases, leaving 5 bases not matched to a gene. Germline loops: CDR1 SGHNT, CDR2 YYREEE (reference sequence). The CDR3 sequence is 16 residues long.

This chain uses TRBV4-3 with TRBJ2-7; a weak D match, TRBD2 (5 bases). The CDR3 runs 16 residues. CDR1 is LGHNA, CDR2 YSLEER, per germline. Trimming took off 5 bases at V and 2 bases at J, with 19 bases between the two ends. The CDR3 reads CASSSGIRGRTYEQYF. The CDR3 nucleotides read TGCGCCAGCAGCTCCGGGATCCGCGGTAGGACCTACGAGCAGTACTTC.

The chain carries TRBV13 and TRBJ2-7; D uncertain. The CDR3 is 14 residues long. Trimming cost V 5 bases and J 6 bases, with 17 bases left between them. Germline CDR1 is PRHDT and CDR2 is FYEKMQ (reference sequence). Here the CDR3 DNA reads TGTGCCAGCAGCCTCCTGACCAAGGTTGGCGAGCAGTACTTC. It specifies CASSLLTKVGEQYF. The variable domain in full, with the rest retrieved from reference TRBV13 and TRBJ2-7, is AAGVIQSPRHLIKEKRETATLKCYPIPRHDTVYWYQQGPGQDPQFLISFYEKMQSDKGSIPDRFSAQQFSDYHSELNMSSLELGDSALYFCASSLLTKVGEQYFGPGTRLTVT.

J is TRBJ2-2 and V is TRBV27; 12 bases fit TRBD2. This CDR3 region has 17 residues. Germline loops: CDR1 MNHEY, CDR2 SMNVEV (reference sequence). V lost 8 bases and J lost 1; bases outside the gene matches: 8. This chain's CDR3 is CASSSSGRARNTGELFF. CDR3 DNA sequence: TGTGCCAGCTCATCTAGCGGGAGGGCAAGGAACACCGGGGAGCTGTTTTTT.

V and J are TRBV19 and TRBJ1-5; 11 bases fit TRBD1. The length of the CDR3 is 16 residues. After removal of 1 base from V and 7 bases from J, the junction contained 6 bases not matched to a gene. In germline, CDR1 is LNHDA, CDR2 SQIVND (reference sequence). CDR3 amino acids: CASSIGRDRGFQPQHF. CDR3 nucleotide sequence: TGTGCCAGTAGTATAGGAAGGGACAGGGGGTTCCAGCCCCAGCATTTT.

V and J are TRBV28 and TRBJ1-5, with a tentative D call TRBD1 (6 bases). The CDR3 is 16 residues long. The V and J ends lost 6 bases and 1 base respectively, with 16 bases between them. Germline lookup yields CDR1 MDHEN and CDR2 SYDVKM. The CDR3 DNA is TGTGCCAGCAGCGGAGCAGGGGTTTACAGCAATCAGCCCCAGCATTTT. Amino acid sequence: CASSGAGVYSNQPQHF.